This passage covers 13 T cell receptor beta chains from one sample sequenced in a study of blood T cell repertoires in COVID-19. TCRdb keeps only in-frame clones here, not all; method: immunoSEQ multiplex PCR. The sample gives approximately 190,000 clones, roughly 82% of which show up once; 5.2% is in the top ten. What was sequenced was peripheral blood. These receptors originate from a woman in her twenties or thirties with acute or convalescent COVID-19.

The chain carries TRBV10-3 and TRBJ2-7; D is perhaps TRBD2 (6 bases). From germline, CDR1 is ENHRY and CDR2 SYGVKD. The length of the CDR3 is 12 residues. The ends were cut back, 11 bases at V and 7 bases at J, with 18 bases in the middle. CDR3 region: CASREANEEQYF. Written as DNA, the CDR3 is TGTGCCTCTAGGGAGGCCAACGAGGAGCAGTACTTC.

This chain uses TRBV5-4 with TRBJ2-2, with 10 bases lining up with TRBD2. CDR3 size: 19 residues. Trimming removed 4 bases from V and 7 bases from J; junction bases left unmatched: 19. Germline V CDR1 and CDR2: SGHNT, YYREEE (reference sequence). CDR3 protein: CASSVGQGWGLATVGELFF. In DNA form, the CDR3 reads TGTGCCAGCAGCGTCGGACAGGGATGGGGACTAGCGACGGTCGGGGAGCTGTTTTTT.

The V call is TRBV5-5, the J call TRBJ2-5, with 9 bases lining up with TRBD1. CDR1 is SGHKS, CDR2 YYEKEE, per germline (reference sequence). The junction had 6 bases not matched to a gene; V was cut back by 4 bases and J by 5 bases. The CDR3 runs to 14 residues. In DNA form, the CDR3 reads TGTGCCAGCAGCCCCGGGACAGGGAGGGAGACCCAGTACTTC. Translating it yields CASSPGTGRETQYF.

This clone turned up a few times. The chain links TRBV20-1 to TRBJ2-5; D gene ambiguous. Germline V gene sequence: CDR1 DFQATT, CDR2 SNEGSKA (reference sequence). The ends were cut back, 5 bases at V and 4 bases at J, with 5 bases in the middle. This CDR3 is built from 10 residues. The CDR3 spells CSARLETQYF. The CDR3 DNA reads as TGCAGTGCTCGACTAGAGACCCAGTACTTC.

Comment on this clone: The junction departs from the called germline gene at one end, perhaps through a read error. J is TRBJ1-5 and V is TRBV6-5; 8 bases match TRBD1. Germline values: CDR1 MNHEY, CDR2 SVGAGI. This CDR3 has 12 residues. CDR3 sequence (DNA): TGCCTGGACAGGGAGAGCAATCAGCCCCAGCATTTT. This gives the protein CLDRESNQPQHF.

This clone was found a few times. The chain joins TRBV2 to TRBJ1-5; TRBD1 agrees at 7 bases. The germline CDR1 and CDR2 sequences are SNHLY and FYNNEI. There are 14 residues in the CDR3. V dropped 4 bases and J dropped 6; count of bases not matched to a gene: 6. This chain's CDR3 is CASSVTGKGQPQHF. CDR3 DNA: TGTGCCAGCAGTGTGACAGGGAAGGGTCAGCCCCAGCATTTT.

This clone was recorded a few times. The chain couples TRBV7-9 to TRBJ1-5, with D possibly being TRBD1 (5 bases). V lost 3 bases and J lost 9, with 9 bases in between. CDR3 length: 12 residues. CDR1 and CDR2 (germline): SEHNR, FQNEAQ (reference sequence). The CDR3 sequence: CASSFATGPQHF. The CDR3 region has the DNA TGTGCCAGCAGCTTCGCAACAGGGCCCCAGCATTTT.

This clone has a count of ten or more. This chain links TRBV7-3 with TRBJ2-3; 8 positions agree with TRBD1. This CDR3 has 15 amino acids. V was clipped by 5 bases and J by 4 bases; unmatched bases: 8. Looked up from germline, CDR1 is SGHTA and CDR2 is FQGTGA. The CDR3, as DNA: TGTGCCAGCAGCCTCAGGACAGGGTGGGCAGATACGCAGTATTTT. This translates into CASSLRTGWADTQYF. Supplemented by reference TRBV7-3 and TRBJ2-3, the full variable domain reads GAGVSQTPSNKVTEKGKYVELRCDPISGHTALYWYRQSLGQGPEFLIYFQGTGAADDSGLPNDRFFAVRPEGSVSTLKIQRTERGDSAVYLCASSLRTGWADTQYFGPGTRLTVL.

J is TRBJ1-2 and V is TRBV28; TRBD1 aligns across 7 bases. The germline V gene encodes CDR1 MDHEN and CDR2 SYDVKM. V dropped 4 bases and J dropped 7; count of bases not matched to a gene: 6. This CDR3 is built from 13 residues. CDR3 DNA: TGTGCCAGCAGTTGGAGGGGGCGCGGTGGCTACACCTTC. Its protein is CASSWRGRGGYTF.

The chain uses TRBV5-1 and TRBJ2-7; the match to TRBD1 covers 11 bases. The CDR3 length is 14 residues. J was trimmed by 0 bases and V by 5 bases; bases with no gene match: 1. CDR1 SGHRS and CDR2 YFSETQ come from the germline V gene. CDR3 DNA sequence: TGCGCCAGCAGTGGGACAGGGGGCTCCTACGAGCAGTACTTC. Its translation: CASSGTGGSYEQYF.

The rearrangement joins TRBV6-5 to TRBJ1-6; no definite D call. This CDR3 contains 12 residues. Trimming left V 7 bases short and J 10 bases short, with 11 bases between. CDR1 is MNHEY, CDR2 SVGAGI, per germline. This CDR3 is CASTSPGSPLHF. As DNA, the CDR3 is TGTGCCAGCACCTCACCCGGGTCACCCCTCCACTTT.

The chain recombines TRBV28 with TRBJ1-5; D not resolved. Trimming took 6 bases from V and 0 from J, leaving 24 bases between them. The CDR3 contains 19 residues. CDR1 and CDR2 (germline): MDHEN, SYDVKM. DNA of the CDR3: TGTGCCAGCAGCCCCCCGTTCGCTTTGACTCCTCCTAGCAATCAGCCCCAGCATTTT. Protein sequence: CASSPPFALTPPSNQPQHF.

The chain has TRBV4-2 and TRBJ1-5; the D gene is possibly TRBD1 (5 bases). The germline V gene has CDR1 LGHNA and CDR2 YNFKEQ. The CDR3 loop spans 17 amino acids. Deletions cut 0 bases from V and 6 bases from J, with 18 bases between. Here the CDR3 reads CASSQDSRTQGAQPQHF. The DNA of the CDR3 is TGTGCCAGCAGCCAAGACAGTAGGACCCAGGGCGCTCAGCCCCAGCATTTT.